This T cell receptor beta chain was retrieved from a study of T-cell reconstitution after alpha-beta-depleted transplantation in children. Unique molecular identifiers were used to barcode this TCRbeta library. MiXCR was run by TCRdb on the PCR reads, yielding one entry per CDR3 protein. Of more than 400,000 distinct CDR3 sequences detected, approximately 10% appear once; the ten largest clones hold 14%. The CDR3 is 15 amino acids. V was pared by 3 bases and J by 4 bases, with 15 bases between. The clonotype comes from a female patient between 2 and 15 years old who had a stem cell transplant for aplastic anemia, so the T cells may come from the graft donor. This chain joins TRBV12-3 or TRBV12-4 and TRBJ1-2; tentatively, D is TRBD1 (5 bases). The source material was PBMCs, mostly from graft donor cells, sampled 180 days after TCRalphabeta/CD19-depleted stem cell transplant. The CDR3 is CASSFSPSGGYGYTF. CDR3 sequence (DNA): TGTGCCAGCAGTTTTTCTCCTTCCGGGGGCTATGGCTACACCTTC.